The rows below give T cell receptor beta chains drawn from one sample of a study of cytomegalovirus exposure and HLA in healthy donors. Sequenced by immunoSEQ multiplex PCR; TCRdb stores in-frame clones only, minus some. The sample holds roughly 73,000 clones. Source material: PBMCs. The receptors derive from a man aged 50-59 years in good health and CMV-seropositive. The CDR3 runs from the conserved cysteine through the conserved F or W. D genes are given only for firm matches.

d_gene: .
v_gene: TRBV5-1
j_gene: TRBJ1-4
CDR3aa: CASSLGAQATNEKLFF
CDR3nt: TGCGCCAGCAGCTTAGGGGCACAAGCAACTAATGAAAAACTGTTTTTT

d_gene: .
v_gene: TRBV4-1
j_gene: TRBJ1-1
CDR3aa: CASSQETETEAFF
CDR3nt: TGCGCCAGCAGCCAAGAGACAGAAACTGAAGCTTTCTTT

d_gene: .
v_gene: TRBV18
j_gene: TRBJ1-3
CDR3aa: CASSPNVAGRSGNTIYF
CDR3nt: TGTGCCAGCTCACCCAATGTCGCAGGGCGCTCTGGAAACACCATATATTTT

d_gene: TRBD1
v_gene: TRBV6-6
j_gene: TRBJ1-1
CDR3aa: CASVEGAWGTEAFF
CDR3nt: TGTGCCAGCGTTGAGGGGGCCTGGGGTACTGAAGCTTTCTTT

d_gene: TRBD1
v_gene: TRBV7-2
j_gene: TRBJ2-2
CDR3aa: CAGGQGPGELFF
CDR3nt: TGTGCGGGGGGACAGGGGCCCGGGGAGCTGTTTTTT

d_gene: .
v_gene: TRBV12-1
j_gene: TRBJ1-1
CDR3aa: CASSPWQGADTEAFF
CDR3nt: TGTGCCAGCAGCCCATGGCAGGGGGCCGACACTGAAGCTTTCTTT

d_gene: .
v_gene: TRBV29-1
j_gene: TRBJ1-2
CDR3aa: CSVQDNLGGYTF
CDR3nt: TGCAGCGTCCAGGACAATCTAGGGGGCTACACCTTC

d_gene: TRBD2
v_gene: TRBV7-2
j_gene: TRBJ2-5
CDR3aa: CASSDSGEGETQYF
CDR3nt: TGTGCCAGCTCGGATAGCGGGGAGGGAGAGACCCAGTACTTC

d_gene: TRBD2
v_gene: TRBV9
j_gene: TRBJ2-5
CDR3aa: CASSVGVGGETQYF
CDR3nt: TGTGCCAGCAGCGTAGGAGTGGGAGGGGAGACCCAGTACTTC

d_gene: TRBD1
v_gene: TRBV5-1
j_gene: TRBJ2-5
CDR3aa: CASSLSPPGQSHGEKETQYF
CDR3nt: TGCGCCAGCAGCCTGTCCCCTCCGGGACAGAGCCATGGGGAGAAAGAGACCCAGTACTTC

d_gene: .
v_gene: TRBV11-1
j_gene: TRBJ1-1
CDR3aa: CASSFGTGHLNTEAFF
CDR3nt: TGTGCCAGCAGCTTCGGTACGGGACACCTGAACACTGAAGCTTTCTTT

d_gene: TRBD1
v_gene: TRBV2
j_gene: TRBJ2-5
CDR3aa: CASRPPTGPPETQYF
CDR3nt: TGTGCCAGCAGGCCACCGACAGGGCCACCAGAGACCCAGTACTTC

d_gene: TRBD2
v_gene: TRBV5-1
j_gene: TRBJ2-1
CDR3aa: CASSPVTSGGGNEQFF
CDR3nt: TGCGCCAGCAGCCCCGTGACTAGCGGGGGGGGGAATGAGCAGTTCTTC

d_gene: .
v_gene: TRBV15
j_gene: TRBJ1-3
CDR3aa: CATSRDRGPGNTIYF
CDR3nt: TGTGCCACCAGCAGAGATCGAGGGCCTGGAAACACCATATATTTT

d_gene: .
v_gene: TRBV21-1
j_gene: TRBJ1-1
CDR3aa: CASSNRRDRGSLIDTEAFF
CDR3nt: TGTGCCAGCAGCAATAGGCGGGACAGGGGCTCCTTAATCGACACTGAAGCTTTCTTT

d_gene: .
v_gene: TRBV7-9
j_gene: TRBJ1-1
CDR3aa: CASSSTITPREYTEAFF
CDR3nt: TGTGCCAGCAGCTCCACCATAACCCCCCGGGAATACACTGAAGCTTTCTTT

d_gene: TRBD1
v_gene: TRBV5-6
j_gene: TRBJ1-4
CDR3aa: CASSSGTENEKLFF
CDR3nt: TGTGCCAGCAGCTCCGGGACAGAGAATGAAAAACTGTTTTTT

d_gene: .
v_gene: TRBV5-1
j_gene: TRBJ2-7
CDR3aa: CASSLRGNSYEQYF
CDR3nt: TGCGCCAGCAGCTTAAGGGGCAACTCCTACGAGCAGTACTTC

d_gene: TRBD2
v_gene: TRBV6-1
j_gene: TRBJ2-7
CDR3aa: CASSEMGEGSYEQYF
CDR3nt: TGTGCCAGCAGTGAAATGGGGGAGGGCTCCTACGAGCAGTACTTC

d_gene: TRBD1
v_gene: TRBV10-1
j_gene: TRBJ2-2
CDR3aa: CASREGTVGSGELFF
CDR3nt: TGCGCCAGCAGAGAAGGGACAGTAGGGTCCGGGGAGCTGTTTTTT

d_gene: .
v_gene: TRBV6-5
j_gene: TRBJ1-1
CDR3aa: CASSYDLLDTDQAFF
CDR3nt: TGTGCCAGCAGTTACGATCTTCTGGACACGGATCAGGCTTTCTTT

d_gene: TRBD1
v_gene: TRBV10-3
j_gene: TRBJ1-2
CDR3aa: CAISSGTGLGYTF
CDR3nt: TGTGCCATCAGTTCCGGGACAGGGCTTGGCTACACCTTC

d_gene: .
v_gene: TRBV11-3
j_gene: TRBJ2-5
CDR3aa: CASSLGMEETQYF
CDR3nt: TGTGCCAGCAGCTTGGGCATGGAAGAGACCCAGTACTTC

d_gene: .
v_gene: TRBV7-9
j_gene: TRBJ1-3
CDR3aa: CASSLGRGPSGNTIYF
CDR3nt: TGTGCCAGCAGCCTAGGGCGGGGCCCTTCTGGAAACACCATATATTTT

d_gene: .
v_gene: TRBV7-3
j_gene: TRBJ2-6
CDR3aa: CASSPSGANVLTF
CDR3nt: TGTGCCAGCAGCCCTAGCGGGGCCAACGTCCTGACTTTC

d_gene: .
v_gene: TRBV6-1
j_gene: TRBJ1-5
CDR3aa: CASSSNQPQHF
CDR3nt: TGTGCCAGCAGTTCTAATCAGCCCCAGCATTTT

d_gene: .
v_gene: TRBV5-1
j_gene: TRBJ2-7
CDR3aa: CASSLNPSAYEQYF
CDR3nt: TGCGCCAGCAGCTTGAACCCGAGCGCCTACGAGCAGTACTTC

d_gene: .
v_gene: TRBV30
j_gene: TRBJ1-2
CDR3aa: CAWSVQGSNYGYTF
CDR3nt: TGTGCCTGGAGTGTACAGGGATCTAACTATGGCTACACCTTC

d_gene: TRBD1
v_gene: TRBV6-6
j_gene: TRBJ2-5
CDR3aa: CASRPGGEEETQYF
CDR3nt: TGTGCCAGTCGACCAGGGGGCGAGGAGGAGACCCAGTACTTC

d_gene: TRBD2
v_gene: TRBV7-3
j_gene: TRBJ2-5
CDR3aa: CASSRTSGGRGAQYF
CDR3nt: TGTGCCAGCAGTCGGACTAGCGGGGGGCGCGGGGCCCAGTACTTC

d_gene: .
v_gene: TRBV7-3
j_gene: TRBJ1-1
CDR3aa: CASSRFMNTEAFF
CDR3nt: TGTGCCAGCAGCCGGTTTATGAACACTGAAGCTTTCTTT

d_gene: .
v_gene: TRBV7-2
j_gene: TRBJ1-4
CDR3aa: CASSSLGGGGEKLFF
CDR3nt: TGTGCCAGCAGCTCATTAGGGGGGGGTGGTGAAAAACTGTTTTTT

d_gene: .
v_gene: TRBV11-2
j_gene: TRBJ2-3
CDR3aa: CASRPTGPFTDTQYF
CDR3nt: TGTGCCAGCAGGCCTACAGGGCCCTTCACAGATACGCAGTATTTT

d_gene: TRBD2
v_gene: TRBV2
j_gene: TRBJ2-1
CDR3aa: CASSEQREVGNEQFF
CDR3nt: TGTGCCAGCAGTGAACAGCGGGAGGTGGGTAATGAGCAGTTCTTC

d_gene: .
v_gene: TRBV7-9
j_gene: TRBJ1-1
CDR3aa: CASSLDTGGMNTEAFF
CDR3nt: TGTGCCAGCAGCTTGGATACGGGTGGCATGAACACTGAAGCTTTCTTT

d_gene: TRBD1
v_gene: TRBV5-1
j_gene: TRBJ2-1
CDR3aa: CASSFDRGLNEQFF
CDR3nt: TGCGCCAGCAGCTTTGACAGGGGGCTAAATGAGCAGTTCTTC

d_gene: .
v_gene: TRBV30
j_gene: TRBJ2-1
CDR3aa: CAWSVLSRRNEQFF
CDR3nt: TGTGCCTGGAGTGTACTGTCTAGACGCAATGAGCAGTTCTTC

d_gene: .
v_gene: TRBV29-1
j_gene: TRBJ2-2
CDR3aa: CSVDNQGSTGELFF
CDR3nt: TGCAGCGTTGATAATCAGGGGAGCACCGGGGAGCTGTTTTTT

d_gene: .
v_gene: TRBV7-2
j_gene: TRBJ2-2
CDR3aa: CASSPSSTGELFF
CDR3nt: TGTGCCAGCAGCCCTTCCAGTACCGGGGAGCTGTTTTTT

d_gene: .
v_gene: TRBV9
j_gene: TRBJ1-2
CDR3aa: CASSRIEGYTF
CDR3nt: TGTGCCAGCAGCCGAATCGAGGGCTACACCTTC

d_gene: TRBD2
v_gene: TRBV6-5
j_gene: TRBJ2-5
CDR3aa: CASSPQAGGQETQYF
CDR3nt: TGTGCCAGCAGTCCTCAGGCGGGAGGGCAAGAGACCCAGTACTTC

d_gene: TRBD1
v_gene: TRBV18
j_gene: TRBJ2-1
CDR3aa: CASSPPGQGRKNNEQFF
CDR3nt: TGTGCCAGCTCACCACCGGGACAGGGAAGGAAAAACAATGAGCAGTTCTTC

d_gene: .
v_gene: TRBV6-1
j_gene: TRBJ1-2
CDR3aa: CASSPGLDGYTF
CDR3nt: TGTGCCAGCAGTCCAGGCTTGGATGGCTACACCTTC

d_gene: .
v_gene: TRBV10-3
j_gene: TRBJ1-2
CDR3aa: CATGTGNYGYTF
CDR3nt: TGTGCCACAGGCACAGGGAACTATGGCTACACCTTC

d_gene: .
v_gene: TRBV4-1
j_gene: TRBJ1-3
CDR3aa: CASSQEWAAGNTIYF
CDR3nt: TGCGCCAGCAGCCAAGAGTGGGCAGCTGGAAACACCATATATTTT

d_gene: .
v_gene: TRBV25-1
j_gene: TRBJ1-1
CDR3aa: CASSAPAGRENTEAFF
CDR3nt: TGTGCCAGCAGTGCCCCCGCGGGGAGGGAGAACACTGAAGCTTTCTTT

d_gene: TRBD1
v_gene: TRBV2
j_gene: TRBJ1-1
CDR3aa: CASSAGQGGTEAFF
CDR3nt: TGTGCCAGCAGTGCGGGACAGGGAGGAACTGAAGCTTTCTTT

d_gene: .
v_gene: TRBV7-2
j_gene: TRBJ2-1
CDR3aa: CASSLHRAGEQFF
CDR3nt: TGTGCCAGCAGCTTACATCGCGCGGGGGAGCAGTTCTTC

d_gene: TRBD1
v_gene: TRBV5-4
j_gene: TRBJ1-2
CDR3aa: CASSVDRARVGGYTF
CDR3nt: TGTGCCAGCAGCGTGGACAGGGCCCGGGTGGGTGGCTACACCTTC

d_gene: TRBD1
v_gene: TRBV7-9
j_gene: TRBJ1-2
CDR3aa: CASSLGVGTGGNYGYTF
CDR3nt: TGTGCCAGCAGCTTAGGTGTCGGGACAGGGGGGAACTATGGCTACACCTTC

d_gene: .
v_gene: TRBV7-8
j_gene: TRBJ1-4
CDR3aa: CASSFAGNGNEKLFF
CDR3nt: TGTGCCAGCAGCTTCGCGGGGAACGGTAATGAAAAACTGTTTTTT

d_gene: TRBD1
v_gene: TRBV5-4
j_gene: TRBJ1-1
CDR3aa: CASSLRGLRTEAFF
CDR3nt: TGTGCCAGCAGCTTGAGGGGGCTGAGGACTGAAGCTTTCTTT

d_gene: TRBD2
v_gene: TRBV6-1
j_gene: TRBJ2-3
CDR3aa: CASSEERIAGGPRDTQYF
CDR3nt: TGTGCCAGCAGTGAAGAAAGGATAGCGGGAGGGCCACGCGATACGCAGTATTTT

d_gene: TRBD1
v_gene: TRBV5-1
j_gene: TRBJ2-3
CDR3aa: CASSLHGQGGTDTQYF
CDR3nt: TGCGCCAGCAGCTTGCATGGACAGGGAGGCACAGATACGCAGTATTTT